These 10 T cell receptor beta chains were sequenced from one sample in a study of cytomegalovirus exposure and HLA in healthy donors. The study ran its PCR with 60 Vbeta and 13 Jbeta primers. Only in-frame clones appear in the TCRdb table, and some are missing; sequencing was by immunoSEQ multiplex PCR. The sample lists approximately 75,000 clones, roughly 84% occurring once. Specimen: PBMCs. The source is a man in his 70s in good health and CMV-seropositive.

The rearrangement joins TRBV13 to TRBJ1-3; no firm D call. The germline V gene encodes CDR1 PRHDT and CDR2 FYEKMQ (reference sequence). The CDR3 is 15 residues long. V dropped 5 bases and J dropped 1 base, with 12 bases sitting between them. This CDR3 is CASSTPRSSGNTIYF. The DNA for the CDR3 is TGTGCCAGCAGCACACCTAGGTCATCTGGAAACACCATATATTTT.

A remark on this clone: The same CDR3 is also encoded by other DNA sequences in this sample. The chain has TRBV10-3 and TRBJ2-1; 10 bases map to TRBD2. This CDR3 has 14 residues. Losses at the gene ends were 3 bases for V and 10 bases for J; bases not matched to a gene: 6. In germline, CDR1 is ENHRY, CDR2 SYGVKD. The CDR3 reads CAISDGLAGGEQFF. The CDR3 DNA sequence: TGTGCCATCAGTGATGGATTAGCGGGAGGCGAGCAGTTCTTC.

The chain couples TRBV7-2 to TRBJ1-1; 7 bases fit TRBD1. The CDR3 runs 14 residues. Germline loops: CDR1 SGHTA, CDR2 FQGNSA. Unmatched junction bases numbered 13, after V lost 7 bases and J lost 8 bases. This chain's CDR3 is CASTIQTGTLEAFF. The DNA for the CDR3 is TGTGCCAGCACCATCCAGACAGGGACTTTAGAAGCTTTCTTT.

This clone was seen a single time. The chain uses TRBV14 and TRBJ1-2; TRBD1 matches at 9 bases. This CDR3 has 15 amino acids. Per the germline V gene, CDR1 is SGHDN and CDR2 is FVKESK. V dropped 4 bases and J dropped 4; count of bases not matched to a gene: 7. The CDR3 reads CASSPRTGDGYGYTF. The CDR3 DNA follows: TGTGCCAGCAGCCCACGGACAGGGGATGGCTATGGCTACACCTTC.

The genes are TRBV10-3 and TRBJ2-1; TRBD2 matches 12 bases. CDR3 length equals 15 residues. Germline-derived CDR1 and CDR2 are ENHRY and SYGVKD. V lost 7 bases and J lost 8; bases outside the gene matches: 9. The CDR3 sequence is CAIKASGRAVDEQFF. The CDR3 DNA reads TGTGCCATCAAGGCTAGCGGGAGGGCCGTCGATGAGCAGTTCTTC.

This sequence joins TRBV6-5 and TRBJ2-3, with a tentative D call TRBD2 (6 bases). The CDR3 is 13 residues long. The germline V gene has CDR1 MNHEY and CDR2 SVGAGI. V was clipped by 6 bases and J by 1 base, with 8 bases between them. The CDR3 DNA sequence: TGTGCCAGCAGCCCGGGAGGCACAGATACGCAGTATTTT. Its protein is CASSPGGTDTQYF.

The chain combines TRBV5-6 with TRBJ2-3, with D maybe TRBD1 (5 bases). This CDR3 region has 14 residues. V lost 4 bases to trimming and J lost 2 bases, with 11 bases between them. Germline-derived CDR1 and CDR2 are SGHDT and YYEEEE. CDR3 nucleotide sequence: TGTGCCAGCAGCCCGCCAGGGTACACAGATACGCAGTATTTT. Translating it yields CASSPPGYTDTQYF.

The V call is TRBV30, the J call TRBJ2-7; 14 bases match TRBD2. CDR3 length: 16 residues. Trimming at V came to 5 bases and at J to 4 bases, leaving 10 bases not matched to a gene. The germline V gene has CDR1 GTSNPN and CDR2 SVGIG (reference sequence). CDR3 in amino acids: CAWSGTSGSPGYEQYF. CDR3 nucleotide sequence: TGTGCCTGGTCCGGGACTAGCGGGAGTCCGGGGTACGAGCAGTACTTC.

The rearrangement links TRBV28 to TRBJ1-4; TRBD1 is a possible D gene (6 bases). Trimming stripped 7 bases from V and 1 base from J, with 10 bases between. The germline V gene encodes CDR1 MDHEN and CDR2 SYDVKM. The CDR3 has 14 amino acids. The CDR3 spells CASITGLTNEKLFF. The CDR3 nucleotides read TGTGCCAGCATTACAGGGCTAACTAATGAAAAACTGTTTTTT.

The chain links TRBV6-5 to TRBJ1-5, with 10 bases that match TRBD1. CDR3 size: 15 residues. Germline V gives CDR1 MNHEY, CDR2 SVGAGI. V was pared by 5 bases and J by 3 bases, with 4 bases of the junction left unmatched. The CDR3 sequence: CASSPTGGDNQPQHF. CDR3 in DNA: TGTGCCAGCAGTCCGACAGGGGGCGACAATCAGCCCCAGCATTTT.